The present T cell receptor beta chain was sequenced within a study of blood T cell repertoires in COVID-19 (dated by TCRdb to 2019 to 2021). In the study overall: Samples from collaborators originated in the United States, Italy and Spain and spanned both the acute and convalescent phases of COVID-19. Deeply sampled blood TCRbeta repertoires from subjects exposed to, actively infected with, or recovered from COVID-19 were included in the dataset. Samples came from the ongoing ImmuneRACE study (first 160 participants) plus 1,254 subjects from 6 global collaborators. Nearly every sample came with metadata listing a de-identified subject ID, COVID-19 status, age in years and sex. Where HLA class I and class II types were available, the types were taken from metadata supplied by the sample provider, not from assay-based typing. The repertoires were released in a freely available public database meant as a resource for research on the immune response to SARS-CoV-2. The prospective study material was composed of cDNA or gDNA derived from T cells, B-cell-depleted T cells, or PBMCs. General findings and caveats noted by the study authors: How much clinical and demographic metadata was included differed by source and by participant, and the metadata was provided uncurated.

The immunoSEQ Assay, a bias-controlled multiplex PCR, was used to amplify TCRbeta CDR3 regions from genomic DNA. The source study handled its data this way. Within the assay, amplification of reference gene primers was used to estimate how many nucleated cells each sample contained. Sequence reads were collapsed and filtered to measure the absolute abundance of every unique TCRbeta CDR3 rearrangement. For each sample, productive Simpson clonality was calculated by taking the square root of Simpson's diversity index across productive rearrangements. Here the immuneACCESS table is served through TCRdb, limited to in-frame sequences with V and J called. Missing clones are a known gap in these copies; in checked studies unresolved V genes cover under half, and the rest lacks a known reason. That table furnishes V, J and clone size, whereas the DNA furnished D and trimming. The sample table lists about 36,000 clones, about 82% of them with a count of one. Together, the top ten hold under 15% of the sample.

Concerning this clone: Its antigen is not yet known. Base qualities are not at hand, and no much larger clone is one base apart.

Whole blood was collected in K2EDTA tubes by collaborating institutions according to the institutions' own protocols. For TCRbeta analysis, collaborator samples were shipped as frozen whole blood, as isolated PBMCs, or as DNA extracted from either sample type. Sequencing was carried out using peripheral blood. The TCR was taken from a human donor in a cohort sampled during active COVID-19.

The DNA sequence reads TGCAGTGCGGGCCGGGACAATACGCAGTATTTT. It codes for CSAGRDNTQYF. Recombination linked TRBV20-1 to TRBJ2-3; the D segment could be TRBD1, given 6 matching bases. CDR1 and CDR2, per the germline V gene (reference sequence), are DFQATT and SNEGSKA. Measured from the cysteine to the phenylalanine, the CDR3 is 11 residues long. CDR3 DNA only is kept here, 33 bases in frame from base 1. The trim is 6 bases for V and 7 bases for J, with a gap of 11 bases between the germline ends.